This TCR beta chain appears in the sequencing data of a study of CD8+ T cells in alopecia areata. cDNA serving as the sequencing template came from extracted, reverse transcribed RNA. TCRdb keeps only in-frame clones here, not all; method: immunoSEQ multiplex PCR. Among about 150,000 clones, around 47% were seen once, and the ten largest hold about 6.4%. The CDR3 spans 11 residues. V was shortened by 4 bases and J by 6 bases, with 7 bases between the two germline ends. Germline V gene lookup returns CDR1 SQVTM and CDR2 ANQGSEA. The clonotype comes from a human donor with alopecia areata. The rearrangement joins TRBV29-1 to TRBJ2-1; no definite D call. Sequencing input: CD4+ T cells sorted from blood. For the CDR3, the DNA is TGCAGCGTTGTCCCCCTCAATGAGCAGTTCTTC. Translating it yields CSVVPLNEQFF.